This TCR beta chain was profiled in a study of blood T cells in healthy people across ages. Study-wide points: Across samples, TCR beta diversity tracked strongly with naive T cell percentage.

This clonotype came up a few times. Its specificity is unknown. The CDR3 totals 17 residues. The germline V gene has CDR1 SGHTA and CDR2 FQGNSA. The V and J ends lost 3 bases and 1 base respectively, with 16 bases between them. The use of a sample-barcoded 5' primer and a J-beta primer mix characterized a second PCR of roughly 6 to 11 cycles. TCRdb fed the 5' RACE reads into MiXCR, producing one record per CDR3 protein. This sample has 1.2 million to 1.5 million distinct CDR3 sequences, with 45% to 70% found just once. The rearrangement uses TRBV7-2 and TRBJ2-4; perhaps TRBD2 as D (5 bases). The TCR was taken from a man between 18 and 35 years old in good health. Source material: blood. CDR3 sequence reads: CASSLEPGSRAKNIQYF. Here the CDR3 DNA reads TGTGCCAGCAGCTTGGAGCCGGGGTCGAGGGCCAAAAACATTCAGTACTTC.